Shown below are 20 T cell receptor beta chains from a single sample sequenced in a study of cytotoxic CD8 clonotypes in ibrutinib-treated CLL. TCRdb's copy holds only in-frame clones and misses some; the assay was immunoSEQ multiplex PCR. The sample contains approximately 15,000 clones, 70% to 90% of which appear only once. This specimen was PBMCs, taken before ibrutinib treatment. These receptors came from a human donor with chronic lymphocytic leukemia.

The chain couples TRBV7-9 to TRBJ1-4; the D is unclear. Germline V CDR1 and CDR2: SEHNR, FQNEAQ (reference sequence). The CDR3 extends over 13 amino acids. Between the trimmed V and J ends, which lost 3 bases and 3 bases, there was a span of 5 bases. The CDR3 DNA reads TGTGCCAGCAGCTTTCAATCTAATGAAAAACTGTTTTTT. Protein: CASSFQSNEKLFF.

The genes are TRBV5-1 and TRBJ2-3; 8 nucleotides align to TRBD1. Germline CDR1 and CDR2: SGHRS and YFSETQ. With V trimmed by 7 bases and J by 4 bases, 8 bases remained unmatched. CDR3 size: 14 residues. CDR3 in DNA: TGCGCCAGCCAAGACAGGGGACCCTCAGATACGCAGTATTTT. Translated, it gives CASQDRGPSDTQYF.

This clone was found a few times. The rearrangement joins TRBV7-8 to TRBJ2-7; no firm D call. Trimming stripped 5 bases from V and 0 bases from J, with 11 bases between. This CDR3 spans 14 amino acids. Germline CDR1 SGHVS, CDR2 FQNEAQ. The CDR3 nucleotides read TGTGCCAGCAGCCGAGTACTTAGCTCCTACGAGCAGTACTTC. Translating gives CASSRVLSSYEQYF.

J is TRBJ2-7 and V is TRBV18, with 15 bases fitting TRBD2. The CDR3 is made up of 17 amino acids. Germline CDR1 is KGHSH and CDR2 is LQKENI. V lost 3 bases, J lost 0 bases, and 3 bases stayed unmatched. CDR3 in DNA: TGTGCCAGCTCACCCGGACTAGCGGGAGGGCCCTCCTACGAGCAGTACTTC. Translating gives CASSPGLAGGPSYEQYF.

The CDR3 DNA sequence: TGTGCCAGCAGTTTCACGCAGGGGTACACTGAAGCTTTCTTT. Amino acid sequence: CASSFTQGYTEAFF. The rearrangement uses TRBV6-5 and TRBJ1-1, with a possible D match to TRBD1 (6 bases). Trimming stripped 4 bases from V and 3 bases from J, with 12 bases between. The CDR3 is 14 residues long. Germline CDR1 is MNHEY and CDR2 is SVGAGI.

This rearrangement joins TRBV28 to TRBJ2-1; D is ambiguous. The germline CDR1 and CDR2 sequences are MDHEN and SYDVKM. V lost 2 bases and J lost 8, with 13 bases in between. The CDR3 has 14 amino acids. The CDR3 sequence is CASSLEATHHEQFF. The CDR3 coding sequence is TGTGCCAGCAGTTTAGAGGCCACGCACCATGAGCAGTTCTTC.

The V and J genes are TRBV27 and TRBJ2-7; TRBD2 is a possible D gene (6 bases). This CDR3 is 16 amino acids long. CDR1 is MNHEY, CDR2 SMNVEV, per germline (reference sequence). Trimming took 5 bases from V and 3 from J, leaving 20 bases between them. The CDR3 spells CASSPTSGTGDYEQYF. Written as DNA, the CDR3 is TGTGCCAGCAGTCCCACCTCCGGGACGGGGGACTACGAGCAGTACTTC.

The rearrangement links TRBV19 to TRBJ1-4; 9 bases match TRBD1. V shed 6 bases and J 3 bases; nucleotides not matched to a gene: 2. This CDR3 spans 14 amino acids. Germline V CDR1 and CDR2: LNHDA, SQIVND (reference sequence). CDR3 region: CASRRQGANEKLFF. The DNA of the CDR3 is TGTGCCAGTAGAAGACAGGGGGCTAATGAAAAACTGTTTTTT.

The J gene is TRBJ2-7, the V gene TRBV28; weak D call: TRBD2 (5 bases). Trimming shortened V by 6 bases and J by 7 bases, and 25 bases separated the two germline ends. The germline V gene has CDR1 MDHEN and CDR2 SYDVKM. The CDR3 contains 16 residues. The CDR3 here is CASSPSSTYKSGEQYF. For the CDR3, the DNA is TGTGCCAGCAGCCCCTCTTCTACCTACAAATCGGGGGAGCAGTACTTC.

The chain uses TRBV11-2 and TRBJ2-1; unclear D gene. CDR1 and CDR2 from the germline V gene are SGHAT and FQNNGV. V shed 9 bases and J shed 9 bases, with 9 bases lying between them. The CDR3 loop spans 10 amino acids. The CDR3 region is CASAEFEQFF. In DNA form, the CDR3 reads TGTGCCAGTGCCGAATTTGAGCAGTTCTTC.

J is TRBJ2-2 and V is TRBV7-3; TRBD1 aligns across 10 bases. In germline, CDR1 is SGHTA, CDR2 FQGTGA. This CDR3 region has 18 residues. V lost 1 base and J lost 0; bases outside the gene matches: 5. In DNA form, the CDR3 reads TGTGCCAGCAGCTTAATAGGGACAGGGGCTACGAACACCGGGGAGCTGTTTTTT. It codes for CASSLIGTGATNTGELFF.

The chain joins TRBV18 to TRBJ2-4; D gene uncertain. The CDR3 covers 14 residues. Trimming removed 1 base at V and 0 bases at J, with 4 bases between. Germline V gives CDR1 KGHSH, CDR2 LQKENI. The CDR3 loop is CASSPQLAKNIQYF. The CDR3, as DNA: TGTGCCAGCTCACCACAGCTAGCCAAAAACATTCAGTACTTC.

This sequence joins TRBV5-8 and TRBJ2-3, with a tentative D call TRBD2 (6 bases). Germline V gene sequence: CDR1 SGHTS, CDR2 YDEGEE. V shed 2 bases and J shed 3 bases, with 16 bases lying between them. The CDR3 consists of 16 residues. This CDR3 reads CASSFFGGVETDTQYF. CDR3 nucleotides: TGTGCCAGCAGCTTTTTCGGGGGAGTGGAAACAGATACGCAGTATTTT.

V is TRBV29-1 and J is TRBJ2-6; D uncertain. Germline V gene sequence: CDR1 SQVTM, CDR2 ANQGSEA. With 5 bases removed from V and 4 bases from J, the gap between germline ends came to 9 bases. This CDR3 has 13 residues. Here the CDR3 reads CSVQKGGANVLTF. DNA of the CDR3: TGCAGCGTTCAAAAAGGGGGGGCCAACGTCCTGACTTTC.

This chain joins TRBV11-1 and TRBJ2-7, with D possibly matching TRBD1 (5 bases). Trimming removed 2 bases at V and 5 bases at J, with 7 bases between. Germline V gene lookup returns CDR1 SGHAT and CDR2 FQDESV (reference sequence). The CDR3 runs to 12 residues. CDR3 DNA sequence: TGTGCCAGCAGCTTAAAAGGGGACGAGCAGTACTTC. It specifies CASSLKGDEQYF.

This chain joins TRBV28 and TRBJ2-7; no firm D call. Trimming took off 7 bases at V and 2 bases at J, with 12 bases between the two ends. Germline CDR1 is MDHEN and CDR2 is SYDVKM. The CDR3 is made up of 13 amino acids. Here the CDR3 DNA reads TGTGCCAGCAATCGAGGTGAAGCCTACGAGCAGTACTTC. Its translation is CASNRGEAYEQYF.

This clone is a singleton in its sample. The chain is built from TRBV7-8 and TRBJ1-2, with D unclear. Germline CDR1 SGHVS, CDR2 FQNEAQ. V lost 5 bases and J lost 2, with 15 bases in between. This CDR3 comprises 15 residues. The CDR3 sequence is CASSPRDDPNYGYTF. Here the CDR3 DNA reads TGTGCCAGCAGCCCGCGGGATGATCCCAACTATGGCTACACCTTC. Filled out from reference TRBV7-8 and TRBJ1-2, the complete variable domain reads GAGVSQSPRYKVAKRGQDVALRCDPISGHVSLFWYQQALGQGPEFLTYFQNEAQLDKSGLPSDRFFAERPEGSVSTLKIQRTQQEDSAVYLCASSPRDDPNYGYTFGSGTRLTVV.

This chain joins TRBV19 and TRBJ2-3, with 8 bases that match TRBD1. Germline V gives CDR1 LNHDA, CDR2 SQIVND (reference sequence). The ends lost 5 bases at V and 2 bases at J; junction bases unmatched: 18. The CDR3 covers 19 residues. The CDR3 region is CASSPRTGILGPYTDTQYF. CDR3 coding DNA: TGTGCCAGTAGTCCCCGGACAGGGATCCTAGGGCCTTACACAGATACGCAGTATTTT.

CDR3: CASSARLAGAGDTQYF. The CDR3 nucleotides are TGTGCCAGCAGCGCCCGACTAGCGGGAGCGGGCGATACGCAGTATTTT. This sequence joins TRBV7-3 and TRBJ2-3; the match to TRBD2 covers 12 bases. The germline gives CDR1 SGHTA, CDR2 FQGTGA. Germline trimming cut 5 bases from V and 6 bases from J; bases unmatched to any gene: 9. The CDR3 has 16 residues.

In the case of this clone: The junction differs from germline at one of its ends, possibly a read error. The rearrangement links TRBV7-7 to TRBJ2-2; D not certain. The CDR3 totals 13 residues. Germline CDR1 reads SSHAT; CDR2 reads FNYEAQ (reference sequence). The DNA of the CDR3 is TGTGCTAGCAGCTTAAGTGGTACCGGGGAGCTGTTTTTT. As protein: CASSLSGTGELFF.